The 18 T cell receptor beta chains below were found in one sample sequenced in a study of cytomegalovirus exposure and HLA in healthy donors. Use of 60 Vbeta and 13 Jbeta primers characterized the PCR. TCRdb keeps only in-frame clones here, not all; method: immunoSEQ multiplex PCR. Among 250,000 to 350,000 clones, roughly 88% were seen once, and the ten largest hold 4%. Sequencing used PBMCs. These receptors came from a man aged 40-49 years in good health and CMV-seropositive.

This clone was detected once. J is TRBJ2-3 and V is TRBV7-2; D possibly corresponds to TRBD2 (5 bases). From germline, CDR1 is SGHTA and CDR2 FQGNSA. The CDR3 consists of 16 residues. The V and J ends lost 1 base and 0 bases respectively, with 11 bases between them. CDR3 in amino acids: CASSLEDLLSTDTQYF. CDR3 DNA: TGTGCCAGCAGCTTAGAGGACTTGCTAAGCACAGATACGCAGTATTTT.

This chain uses TRBV29-1 with TRBJ1-2, with D possibly matching TRBD1 (6 bases). Per the germline V gene, CDR1 is SQVTM and CDR2 is ANQGSEA. This CDR3 is 15 amino acids long. Trimming pared 4 bases from V and 7 bases from J, leaving 22 bases between. DNA for the CDR3: TGCAGCGTTGGATTTCGCGGGGGCTTGGGAGTTGGCTACACCTTC. This encodes CSVGFRGGLGVGYTF.

This clone turned up a few times. J is TRBJ1-5 and V is TRBV6-6; 11 positions match TRBD1. CDR1 is MNHNY, CDR2 SVGAGI, per germline (reference sequence). The CDR3 contains 16 residues. The J segment lost 2 bases and the V segment lost 6 bases, leaving 6 bases of the junction unmatched. CDR3 DNA: TGTGCCAGCAGCCAAGGACAGGGGGCCCGCAATCAGCCCCAGCATTTT. Translated, it gives CASSQGQGARNQPQHF.

The chain employs TRBV19 and TRBJ2-1; 13 bases agree with TRBD2. The ends lost 5 bases at V and 8 bases at J; junction bases unmatched: 9. Germline V gene lookup returns CDR1 LNHDA and CDR2 SQIVND (reference sequence). The CDR3 extends over 16 amino acids. The CDR3 DNA follows: TGTGCCAGTAGTCCCTATCTTGGACTAGCGGGAGATGAGCAGTTCTTC. This translates into CASSPYLGLAGDEQFF. The full variable domain, its missing parts supplied by reference TRBV19 and TRBJ2-1, is DGGITQSPKYLFRKEGQNVTLSCEQNLNHDAMYWYRQDPGQGLRLIYYSQIVNDFQKGDIAEGYSVSREKKESFPLTVTSAQKNPTAFYLCASSPYLGLAGDEQFFGPGTRLTVL.

In nucleotides, the CDR3 is TGTGCCAGCAGTTTGCTCATCCAGGGAGAAGCTTTCTTT. Protein sequence: CASSLLIQGEAFF. The chain couples TRBV28 to TRBJ1-1; D might be TRBD1 (5 bases). Germline V lookup: CDR1 MDHEN, CDR2 SYDVKM. V was clipped by 3 bases and J by 8 bases, with 13 bases between them. The CDR3 is made up of 13 amino acids.

The rearrangement uses TRBV19 and TRBJ1-2; TRBD1 matches at 7 bases. V gave up 2 bases and J gave up 4 bases; unmatched junction bases: 7. The CDR3 spans 15 residues. The germline V gene has CDR1 LNHDA and CDR2 SQIVND (reference sequence). The CDR3 reads CASSIRTGQSYGYTF. The DNA for the CDR3 is TGTGCCAGTAGTATACGGACGGGACAGAGCTATGGCTACACCTTC.

This clone was picked up many times. The chain couples TRBV6-6 to TRBJ1-3; D is perhaps TRBD1 (6 bases). CDR3 length: 14 amino acids. Germline values: CDR1 MNHNY, CDR2 SVGAGI (reference sequence). Trimming removed 5 bases from V and 2 bases from J, with 10 bases in between. The CDR3 coding sequence is TGTGCCAGCAGTCCGGACAGAACTGGAAACACCATATATTTT. The encoded protein is CASSPDRTGNTIYF.

This sequence joins TRBV5-6 and TRBJ1-4; D is perhaps TRBD1 (5 bases). The CDR3 loop spans 18 amino acids. The ends were cut back, 0 bases at V and 2 bases at J, with 17 bases in the middle. Per germline, CDR1 SGHDT and CDR2 YYEEEE. DNA of the CDR3: TGTGCCAGCAGCTTGGGACAGACCTTCCGCTATACTAATGAAAAACTGTTTTTT. It encodes CASSLGQTFRYTNEKLFF.

A remark on this clone: The sample has other DNA sequences that encode this CDR3 too. V gene TRBV27 combines with J gene TRBJ1-5; maybe TRBD1 (5 bases). The CDR3 totals 14 residues. V was shortened by 4 bases and J by 0 bases, with 7 bases between the two germline ends. Per the germline V gene, CDR1 is MNHEY and CDR2 is SMNVEV (reference sequence). The CDR3 spells CASSYQGSNQPQHF. The DNA for the CDR3 is TGTGCCAGCAGTTACCAGGGTAGCAATCAGCCCCAGCATTTT.

V usage is TRBV15 and J usage is TRBJ2-7; a possible D gene is TRBD1 (5 bases). Germline assignment: CDR1 LNHNV and CDR2 YYDKDF (reference sequence). This CDR3 region has 14 residues. Trimming took off 7 bases at V and 5 bases at J, with 18 bases between the two ends. CDR3 amino acids: CATTDSLGVHEQYF. CDR3 in DNA: TGTGCCACCACCGATTCTCTAGGGGTCCACGAGCAGTACTTC.

The gene calls are TRBV6-1 and TRBJ2-7, with 8 bases that match TRBD2. CDR3 length: 13 amino acids. Trimming at V came to 7 bases and at J to 2 bases, leaving 4 bases not matched to a gene. Germline-derived CDR1 and CDR2 are MNHNS and SASEGT. The CDR3 DNA is TGTGCCAGCACCTCGCGGGGGGCCTACGAGCAGTACTTC. This encodes CASTSRGAYEQYF.

The chain employs TRBV6-6 and TRBJ1-2; a weak D match, TRBD1 (6 bases). The CDR3 extends over 15 amino acids. Germline V gives CDR1 MNHNY, CDR2 SVGAGI (reference sequence). V was shortened by 2 bases and J by 1 base, with 11 bases between the two germline ends. The CDR3 nucleotides read TGTGCCAGCAGTTACACGGACAGACGTAACTATGGCTACACCTTC. Translated, it gives CASSYTDRRNYGYTF.

In the case of this clone: At the DNA level, this CDR3 is encoded by other sequences in the same sample as well. The chain combines TRBV19 with TRBJ2-3; 12 bases match TRBD2. Germline V CDR1 and CDR2: LNHDA, SQIVND (reference sequence). The CDR3 loop spans 16 amino acids. V lost 3 bases to trimming and J lost 0 bases; unmatched junction nucleotides: 1. The CDR3 here is CASSIGLAGSTDTQYF. CDR3 coding DNA: TGTGCCAGTAGTATCGGACTAGCGGGAAGCACAGATACGCAGTATTTT.

In this sample, this clone turned up a few times. The V call is TRBV2, the J call TRBJ1-5, with D uncertain. The CDR3 consists of 14 residues. V shed 4 bases and J shed 0 bases, with 7 bases lying between them. Germline-derived CDR1 and CDR2 are SNHLY and FYNNEI. The CDR3 here is CASSATFSNQPQHF. The CDR3 DNA reads as TGTGCCAGCAGTGCGACATTTAGCAATCAGCCCCAGCATTTT. The full variable domain, rest sourced from reference TRBV2 and TRBJ1-5, is EPEVTQTPSHQVTQMGQEVILRCVPISNHLYFYWYRQILGQKVEFLVSFYNNEISEKSEIFDDQFSVERPDGSNFTLKIRSTKLEDSAMYFCASSATFSNQPQHFGDGTRLSIL.

V is TRBV7-2 and J is TRBJ1-5, with TRBD1 matching over 8 bases. This CDR3 is built from 15 residues. Germline values: CDR1 SGHTA, CDR2 FQGNSA. V lost 5 bases to trimming and J lost 5 bases; unmatched junction nucleotides: 8. CDR3 sequence (DNA): TGTGCCAGCAGCCCCCTGGGACAGGACTATCAGCCCCAGCATTTT. It codes for CASSPLGQDYQPQHF.

A remark on this clone: The germline gene is not matched at one end of the junction; a read error may be the cause. The chain carries TRBV7-9 and TRBJ2-1; 9 positions match TRBD2. Germline CDR1 SEHNR, CDR2 FQNEAQ (reference sequence). This CDR3 contains 15 residues. This CDR3 reads CSSSLTVAGAGEQFF. The CDR3 nucleotides read TGTTCCAGCAGCTTAACGGTAGCGGGAGCGGGTGAGCAGTTCTTC.

The rearrangement joins TRBV5-1 to TRBJ2-5; D is uncertain. The germline V gene has CDR1 SGHRS and CDR2 YFSETQ. V lost 1 base and J lost 1, with 5 bases in between. This CDR3 has 13 amino acids. CDR3 region: CASSLSSQETQYF. Here the CDR3 DNA reads TGCGCCAGCAGCTTGAGCTCCCAAGAGACCCAGTACTTC.

The chain recombines TRBV7-9 with TRBJ1-1; D unresolved. The CDR3 loop spans 13 amino acids. The V and J ends lost 3 bases and 5 bases respectively, with 10 bases between them. Germline V gene sequence: CDR1 SEHNR, CDR2 FQNEAQ (reference sequence). This chain's CDR3 is CASSLGSETEAFF. CDR3 nucleotides: TGTGCCAGCAGCTTGGGTTCGGAGACTGAAGCTTTCTTT.